The clone carrying this TCR beta chain was recorded a few times. Profiling that covered TCR beta VDJ and CDR3 relied on genomic DNA as its template. In TCRdb, the reads were re-called with MiXCR into one record per CDR3 protein. The table includes over 150,000 distinct CDR3 sequences, approximately 52% detected once. Individuals selected for sequencing had exhibited CD8+CD57+ cell expansion on flow cytometry. The CDR3 covers 13 residues. Trimming shortened V by 8 bases and J by 8 bases, and 18 bases separated the two germline ends. Germline assignment: CDR1 SGHVS and CDR2 FQNEAQ. These data come from a study of CD8+CD57+ T cells in acquired aplastic anemia.

This rearrangement joins TRBV7-8 to TRBJ1-1; a possible D gene is TRBD1 (5 bases). This TCR was recovered from a human donor with aplastic anemia. Source material: sorted CD4+, CD8+, or CD8+CD57+ T cells (not recorded which) from PBMCs. The CDR3 here is CASLGTHGLEAFF. For the CDR3, the DNA is TGTGCCAGCCTGGGGACGCACGGGCTGGAAGCTTTCTTT.